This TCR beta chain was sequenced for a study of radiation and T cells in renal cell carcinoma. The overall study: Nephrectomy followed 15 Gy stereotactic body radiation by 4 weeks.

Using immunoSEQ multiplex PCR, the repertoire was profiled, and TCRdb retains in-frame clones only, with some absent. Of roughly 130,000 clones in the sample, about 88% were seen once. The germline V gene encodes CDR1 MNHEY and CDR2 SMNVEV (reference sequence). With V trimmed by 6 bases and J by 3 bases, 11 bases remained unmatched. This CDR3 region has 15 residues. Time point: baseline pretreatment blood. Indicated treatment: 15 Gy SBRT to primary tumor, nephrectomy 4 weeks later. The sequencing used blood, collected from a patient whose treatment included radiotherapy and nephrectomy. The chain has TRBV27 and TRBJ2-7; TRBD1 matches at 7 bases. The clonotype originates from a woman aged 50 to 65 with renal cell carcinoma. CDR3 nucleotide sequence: TGTGCCAGCAGCCTCGACAGGGTGAATCACTACGAGCAGTACTTC. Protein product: CASSLDRVNHYEQYF.